The next 20 T cell receptor beta chains were all read from a single sample in a study of cytomegalovirus exposure and HLA in healthy donors. Both 60 Vbeta primers and 13 Jbeta primers went into the PCR. Sequencing was performed with immunoSEQ multiplex PCR; in TCRdb, only in-frame clones are kept and a portion is missing. The listing records 70,000 to 100,000 clones. The specimen sequenced was PBMCs. These TCRs come from a man between 18 and 35 years old in good health and CMV-seropositive.

J is TRBJ2-7 and V is TRBV27, with D maybe TRBD1 (5 bases). Trimming stripped 8 bases from V and 3 bases from J, with 11 bases between. Germline V gives CDR1 MNHEY, CDR2 SMNVEV (reference sequence). This CDR3 is 12 amino acids long. For the CDR3, the DNA is TGTGCCAGCCGGACAAAATTCTACGAGCAGTACTTC. Translating it yields CASRTKFYEQYF.

J is TRBJ1-4 and V is TRBV2; tentatively, D is TRBD1 (6 bases). The CDR3 consists of 16 residues. Trimming removed 9 bases at V and 1 base at J, with 18 bases between. The germline CDR1 and CDR2 sequences are SNHLY and FYNNEI. CDR3 amino acids: CASFGGLMITNEKLFF. CDR3 bases: TGTGCCAGTTTCGGGGGGCTCATGATAACTAATGAAAAACTGTTTTTT.

J is TRBJ2-7 and V is TRBV7-9; D may be TRBD2 (6 bases). This CDR3 has 14 amino acids. From germline, CDR1 is SEHNR and CDR2 FQNEAQ (reference sequence). The V and J ends lost 1 base and 6 bases respectively, with 13 bases between them. The CDR3 DNA sequence: TGTGCCAGCAGCTTAGGAGGACTATCCCTCGAGCAGTACTTC. Translated, it gives CASSLGGLSLEQYF.

The V gene is TRBV28, the J gene TRBJ2-6, with TRBD1 identical over 11 bases. This CDR3 region has 17 residues. Germline lookup yields CDR1 MDHEN and CDR2 SYDVKM. The V segment lost 5 bases and the J segment 2 bases; nucleotides outside the gene matches: 5. The CDR3 protein is CASSPGDRGTGANVLTF. The CDR3 DNA reads TGTGCCAGCAGTCCAGGGGACAGGGGGACTGGGGCCAACGTCCTGACTTTC.

The J gene is TRBJ1-1, the V gene TRBV7-2; 10 positions agree with TRBD1. CDR3 length equals 13 residues. Looked up from germline, CDR1 is SGHTA and CDR2 is FQGNSA. V dropped 7 bases and J dropped 12; count of bases not matched to a gene: 11. The CDR3 spells CASTRTGGCLTFF. In DNA form, the CDR3 reads TGTGCCAGCACCAGGACAGGGGGTTGCCTAACTTTCTTT.

This chain joins TRBV5-8 and TRBJ2-7, with D perhaps matching TRBD2 (6 bases). The CDR3 is made up of 12 amino acids. V shed 4 bases and J shed 9 bases, with 14 bases lying between them. Germline CDR1 and CDR2: SGHTS and YDEGEE. CDR3 bases: TGTGCCAGCAGCCGGGATGGGGGGTTGCAGTACTTC. It translates to CASSRDGGLQYF.

The rearrangement uses TRBV28 and TRBJ1-6; maybe TRBD1 (5 bases). Looked up from germline, CDR1 is MDHEN and CDR2 is SYDVKM. V lost 6 bases, J lost 3 bases, and 9 bases lay in between. The CDR3 has 14 amino acids. The CDR3 here is CASRSGLYNSPLHF. The CDR3 region has the DNA TGTGCCAGCAGGTCGGGACTCTATAATTCACCCCTCCACTTT. The variable domain in full, completed from reference TRBV28 and TRBJ1-6, reads DVKVTQSSRYLVKRTGEKVFLECVQDMDHENMFWYRQDPGLGLRLIYFSYDVKMKEKGDIPEGYSVSREKKERFSLILESASTNQTSMYLCASRSGLYNSPLHFGNGTRLTVT.

The chain combines TRBV2 with TRBJ2-7, with 10 bases matching TRBD2. Trimming cost V 9 bases and J 4 bases; bases outside gene matches: 9. This CDR3 spans 14 amino acids. Germline CDR1 reads SNHLY; CDR2 reads FYNNEI. The CDR3 here is CASGESSGSYEQYF. The DNA for the CDR3 is TGTGCCAGTGGGGAGTCTAGCGGGAGTTACGAGCAGTACTTC.

The CDR3 DNA sequence: TGTGCCAGCTCACTCGAAGGGATCGGAGACTATAGCAATCAGCCCCAGCATTTT. Translated, it gives CASSLEGIGDYSNQPQHF. This chain uses TRBV18 with TRBJ1-5; D gene uncertain. Germline values: CDR1 KGHSH, CDR2 LQKENI. The V end was cut by 4 bases, the J end by 0 bases, with 19 bases between. The length of the CDR3 is 18 residues.

The rearrangement links TRBV7-2 to TRBJ1-5, with 9 nucleotides matching TRBD1. The CDR3 is 14 amino acids. V was clipped by 4 bases and J by 4 bases; unmatched bases: 2. Germline V gene sequence: CDR1 SGHTA, CDR2 FQGNSA. CDR3 sequence reads: CASSSGQGNQPQHF. The CDR3 nucleotides are TGTGCCAGCAGCTCGGGACAGGGAAATCAGCCCCAGCATTTT.

This chain joins TRBV7-3 and TRBJ2-1, with 8 bases aligning to TRBD2. This CDR3 has 16 residues. Germline values: CDR1 SGHTA, CDR2 FQGTGA. With 5 bases clipped from V and 6 bases from J, the junction kept 12 bases outside the gene matches. Here the CDR3 reads CASSPSGSGGPNEQFF. In nucleotides, the CDR3 is TGTGCCAGCAGCCCAAGTGGGAGCGGGGGCCCCAATGAGCAGTTCTTC.

This chain links TRBV11-1 with TRBJ2-1, with 11 bases identical to TRBD2. V shed 5 bases and J 2 bases; nucleotides not matched to a gene: 2. Germline CDR1 and CDR2: SGHAT and FQDESV (reference sequence). The CDR3 spans 15 residues. The CDR3 loop reads CASSKLAGAYNEQFF. Here the CDR3 DNA reads TGTGCCAGCAGCAAACTAGCGGGGGCCTACAATGAGCAGTTCTTC.

This rearrangement joins TRBV5-1 to TRBJ1-2, with D perhaps matching TRBD1 (6 bases). Trimming removed 4 bases at V and 7 bases at J, with 17 bases between. Germline V gives CDR1 SGHRS, CDR2 YFSETQ. CDR3 size: 14 residues. The CDR3 DNA reads as TGCGCCAGCAGCGAGATGGACAGTGCGACTGGCTACACCTTC. Translating gives CASSEMDSATGYTF.

The rearrangement uses TRBV2 and TRBJ2-1, with 10 bases aligning to TRBD2. CDR3 size: 13 residues. Germline loops: CDR1 SNHLY, CDR2 FYNNEI. The trim removed 6 bases at V and 7 bases at J, leaving 3 bases unmatched. Written as DNA, the CDR3 is TGTGCCAGCAGCAGGACTAGCGGAAATGAGCAGTTCTTC. It is translated as CASSRTSGNEQFF.

V gene TRBV28 combines with J gene TRBJ1-2; D perhaps matches TRBD1 (5 bases). Germline CDR1 MDHEN, CDR2 SYDVKM. Trimming shortened V by 5 bases and J by 2 bases, and 15 bases separated the two germline ends. The CDR3 covers 15 residues. CDR3 in amino acids: CASSPPFGGNYGYTF. The CDR3 nucleotides read TGTGCCAGCAGTCCCCCCTTCGGGGGGAACTATGGCTACACCTTC.

V usage is TRBV4-1 and J usage is TRBJ2-7; 9 bases match TRBD1. Germline V lookup: CDR1 MGHRA, CDR2 YSYEKL. CDR3 length: 19 residues. The V segment lost 2 bases and the J segment 3 bases; nucleotides outside the gene matches: 17. The CDR3 region is CASSQIMKVMGQGIYEQYF. Written as DNA, the CDR3 is TGCGCCAGCAGCCAAATTATGAAGGTTATGGGACAGGGTATCTACGAGCAGTACTTC.

The V call is TRBV9, the J call TRBJ2-5; a weak D match, TRBD1 (6 bases). The CDR3 has 16 amino acids. The germline V gene has CDR1 SGDLS and CDR2 YYNGEE. The ends were cut back, 2 bases at V and 1 base at J, with 15 bases in the middle. The CDR3 DNA follows: TGTGCCAGCAGCGTCCGGCCAGGGGCCTTCCAAGAGACCCAGTACTTC. Residues: CASSVRPGAFQETQYF.

The chain carries TRBV25-1 and TRBJ2-7; a weak D match, TRBD1 (5 bases). The CDR3 runs 15 residues. The V end lost 6 bases, the J end lost 3 bases, and 18 bases lay between the germline ends. Germline CDR1 MGHDK, CDR2 SYGVNS. CDR3 bases: TGTGCCAGCAGCGCTGGCGACAGAGCCTACTACGAGCAGTACTTC. Residues: CASSAGDRAYYEQYF.

The rearrangement links TRBV5-6 to TRBJ1-1; TRBD1 aligns across 7 bases. The CDR3 is 14 residues long. Looked up from germline, CDR1 is SGHDT and CDR2 is YYEEEE. The J segment lost 8 bases and the V segment lost 2 bases, leaving 9 bases of the junction unmatched. CDR3 DNA: TGTGCCAGCAGCTTCGGACAGGATACTTACGAAGCTTTCTTT. It codes for CASSFGQDTYEAFF.

V gene TRBV6-1 combines with J gene TRBJ2-5; 9 nucleotides align to TRBD2. The germline V gene has CDR1 MNHNS and CDR2 SASEGT. The CDR3 loop spans 18 amino acids. J gave up 0 bases and V 1 base, and 9 bases lay outside the gene matches. CDR3 sequence (DNA): TGTGCCAGCAGTGAAGACCGCGGTCTAGCGGGATACCAAGAGACCCAGTACTTC. It yields the protein CASSEDRGLAGYQETQYF.